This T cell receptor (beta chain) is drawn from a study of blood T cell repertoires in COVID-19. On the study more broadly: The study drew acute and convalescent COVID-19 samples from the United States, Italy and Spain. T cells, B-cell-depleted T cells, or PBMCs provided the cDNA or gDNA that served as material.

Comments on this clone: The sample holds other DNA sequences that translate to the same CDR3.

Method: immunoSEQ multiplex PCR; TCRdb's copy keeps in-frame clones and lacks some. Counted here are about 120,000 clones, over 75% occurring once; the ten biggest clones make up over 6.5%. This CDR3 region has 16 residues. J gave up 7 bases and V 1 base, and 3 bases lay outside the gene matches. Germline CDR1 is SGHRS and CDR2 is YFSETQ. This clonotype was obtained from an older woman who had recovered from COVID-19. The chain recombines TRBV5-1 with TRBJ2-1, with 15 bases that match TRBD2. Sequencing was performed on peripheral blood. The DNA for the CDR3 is TGCGCCAGCAGCTTGCCCGGACTAGCGGGAGGGAATGAGCAGTTCTTC. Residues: CASSLPGLAGGNEQFF.